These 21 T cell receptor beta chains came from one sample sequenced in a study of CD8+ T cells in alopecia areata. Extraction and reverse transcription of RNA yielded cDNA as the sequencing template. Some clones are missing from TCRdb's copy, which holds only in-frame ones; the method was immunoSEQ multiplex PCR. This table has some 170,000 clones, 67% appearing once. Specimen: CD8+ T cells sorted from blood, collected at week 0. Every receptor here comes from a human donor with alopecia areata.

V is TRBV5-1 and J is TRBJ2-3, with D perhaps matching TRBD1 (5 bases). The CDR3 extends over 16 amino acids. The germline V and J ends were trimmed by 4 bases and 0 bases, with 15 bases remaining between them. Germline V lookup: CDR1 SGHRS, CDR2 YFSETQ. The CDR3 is CASSNVRAASTDTQYF. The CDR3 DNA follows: TGCGCCAGCAGCAACGTCAGGGCCGCTAGCACAGATACGCAGTATTTT.

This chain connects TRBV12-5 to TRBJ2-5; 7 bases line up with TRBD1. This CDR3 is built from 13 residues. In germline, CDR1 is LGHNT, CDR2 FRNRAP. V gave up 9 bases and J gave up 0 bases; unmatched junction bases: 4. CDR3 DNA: TGTGCTAGCACAGGGGTGTACCAAGAGACCCAGTACTTC. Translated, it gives CASTGVYQETQYF. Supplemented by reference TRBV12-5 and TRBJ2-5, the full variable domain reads DARVTQTPRHKVTEMGQEVTMRCQPILGHNTVFWYRQTMMQGLELLAYFRNRAPLDDSGMPKDRFSAEMPDATLATLKIQPSEPRDSAVYFCASTGVYQETQYFGPGTRLLVL.

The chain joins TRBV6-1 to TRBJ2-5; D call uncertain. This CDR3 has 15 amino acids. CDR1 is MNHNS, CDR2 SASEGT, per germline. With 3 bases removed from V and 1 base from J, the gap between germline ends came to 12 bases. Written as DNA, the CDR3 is TGTGCCAGCAGTGAGGCTGGCTATCTCCAAGAGACCCAGTACTTC. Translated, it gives CASSEAGYLQETQYF.

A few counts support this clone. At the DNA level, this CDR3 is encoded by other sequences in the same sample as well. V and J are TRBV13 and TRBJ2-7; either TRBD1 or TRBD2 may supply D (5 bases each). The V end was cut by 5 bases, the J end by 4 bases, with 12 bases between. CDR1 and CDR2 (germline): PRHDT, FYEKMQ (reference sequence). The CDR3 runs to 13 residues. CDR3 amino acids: CASSPGRTYEQYF. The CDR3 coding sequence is TGTGCCAGCAGCCCGGGACGGACATACGAGCAGTACTTC.

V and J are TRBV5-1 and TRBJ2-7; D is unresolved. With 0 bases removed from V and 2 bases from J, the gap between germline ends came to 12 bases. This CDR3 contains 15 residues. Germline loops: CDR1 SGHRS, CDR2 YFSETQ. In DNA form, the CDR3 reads TGCGCCAGCAGCTTGGGCGTTGCCTCTACCTACGAGCAGTACTTC. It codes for CASSLGVASTYEQYF.

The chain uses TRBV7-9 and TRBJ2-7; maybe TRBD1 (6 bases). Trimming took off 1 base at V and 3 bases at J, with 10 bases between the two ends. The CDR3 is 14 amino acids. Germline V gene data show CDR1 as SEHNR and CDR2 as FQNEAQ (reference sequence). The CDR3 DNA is TGTGCCAGCAGCTTAGGGGGGCAATTCTACGAGCAGTACTTC. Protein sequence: CASSLGGQFYEQYF.

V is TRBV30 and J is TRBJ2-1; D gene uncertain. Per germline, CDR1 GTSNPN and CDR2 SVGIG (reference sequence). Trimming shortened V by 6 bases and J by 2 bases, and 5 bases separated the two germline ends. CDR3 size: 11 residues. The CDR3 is CACRTYNEQFF. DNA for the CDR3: TGTGCCTGTAGGACCTACAATGAGCAGTTCTTC.

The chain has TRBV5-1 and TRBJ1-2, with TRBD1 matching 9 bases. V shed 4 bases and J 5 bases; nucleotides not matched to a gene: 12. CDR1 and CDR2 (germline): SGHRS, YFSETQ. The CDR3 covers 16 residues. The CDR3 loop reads CASSGSTGGGGYGYTF. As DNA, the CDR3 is TGCGCCAGCAGCGGATCAACAGGGGGCGGCGGGTATGGCTACACCTTC.

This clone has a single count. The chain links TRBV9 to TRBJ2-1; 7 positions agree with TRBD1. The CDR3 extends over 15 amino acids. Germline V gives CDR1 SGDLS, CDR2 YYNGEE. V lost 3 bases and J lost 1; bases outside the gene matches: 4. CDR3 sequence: CASSEGTASYNEQFF. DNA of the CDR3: TGTGCCAGCAGCGAAGGGACAGCGTCCTACAATGAGCAGTTCTTC. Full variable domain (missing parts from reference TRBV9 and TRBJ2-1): DSGVTQTPKHLITATGQRVTLRCSPRSGDLSVYWYQQSLDQGLQFLIQYYNGEERAKGNILERFSAQQFPDLHSELNLSSLELGDSALYFCASSEGTASYNEQFFGPGTRLTVL.

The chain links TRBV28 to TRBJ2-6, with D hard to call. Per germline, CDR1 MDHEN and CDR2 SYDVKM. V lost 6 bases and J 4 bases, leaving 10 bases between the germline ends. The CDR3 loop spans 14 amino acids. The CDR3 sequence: CASSPVPGANVLTF. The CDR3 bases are TGTGCCAGCAGCCCGGTCCCCGGGGCCAACGTCCTGACTTTC.

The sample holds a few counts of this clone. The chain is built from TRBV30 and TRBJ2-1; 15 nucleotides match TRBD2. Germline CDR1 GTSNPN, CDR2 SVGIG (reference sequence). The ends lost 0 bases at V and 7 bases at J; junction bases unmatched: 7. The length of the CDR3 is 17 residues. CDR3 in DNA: TGTGCCTGGAGTGTACTAGGGACTAGCGGGGGGTATAATGAGCAGTTCTTC. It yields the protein CAWSVLGTSGGYNEQFF.

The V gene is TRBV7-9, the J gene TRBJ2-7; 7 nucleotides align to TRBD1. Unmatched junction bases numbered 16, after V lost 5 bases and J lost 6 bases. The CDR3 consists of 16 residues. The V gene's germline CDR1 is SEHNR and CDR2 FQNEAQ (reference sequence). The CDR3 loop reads CASSPSLTGFQREQYF. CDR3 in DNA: TGTGCCAGCAGCCCCAGCCTGACAGGGTTCCAGCGCGAGCAGTACTTC.

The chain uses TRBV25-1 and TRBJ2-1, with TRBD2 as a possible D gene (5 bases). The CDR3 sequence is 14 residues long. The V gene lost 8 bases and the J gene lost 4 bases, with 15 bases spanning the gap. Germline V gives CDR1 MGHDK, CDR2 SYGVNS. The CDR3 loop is CASQNSGKYNEQFF. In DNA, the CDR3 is TGTGCCAGCCAAAACTCCGGGAAGTACAATGAGCAGTTCTTC.

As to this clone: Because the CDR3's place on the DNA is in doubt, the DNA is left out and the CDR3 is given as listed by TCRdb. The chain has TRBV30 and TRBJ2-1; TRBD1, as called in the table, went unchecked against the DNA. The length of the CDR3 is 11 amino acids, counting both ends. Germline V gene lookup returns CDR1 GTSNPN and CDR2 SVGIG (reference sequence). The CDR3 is CAWGTGTGEFF.

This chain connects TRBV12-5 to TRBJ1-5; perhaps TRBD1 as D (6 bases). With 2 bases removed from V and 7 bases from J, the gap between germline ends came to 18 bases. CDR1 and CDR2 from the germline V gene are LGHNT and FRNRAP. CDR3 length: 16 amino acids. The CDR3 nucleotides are TGTGCTAGTGGTTTGATATACAGGGAGGGCGGACAGCCCCAGCATTTT. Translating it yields CASGLIYREGGQPQHF. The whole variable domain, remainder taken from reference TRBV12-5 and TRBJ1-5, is DARVTQTPRHKVTEMGQEVTMRCQPILGHNTVFWYRQTMMQGLELLAYFRNRAPLDDSGMPKDRFSAEMPDATLATLKIQPSEPRDSAVYFCASGLIYREGGQPQHFGDGTRLSIL.

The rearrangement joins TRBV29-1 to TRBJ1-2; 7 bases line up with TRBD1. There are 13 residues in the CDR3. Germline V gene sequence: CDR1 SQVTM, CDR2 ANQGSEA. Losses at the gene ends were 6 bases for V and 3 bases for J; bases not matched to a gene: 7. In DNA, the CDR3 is TGCAGCGTCCGGACAGGAAATGACTATGGCTACACCTTC. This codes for CSVRTGNDYGYTF. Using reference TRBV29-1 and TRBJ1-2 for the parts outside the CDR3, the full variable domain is SAVISQKPSRDICQRGTSLTIQCQVDSQVTMMFWYRQQPGQSLTLIATANQGSEATYESGFVIDKFPISRPNLTFSTLTVSNMSPEDSSIYLCSVRTGNDYGYTFGSGTRLTVV.

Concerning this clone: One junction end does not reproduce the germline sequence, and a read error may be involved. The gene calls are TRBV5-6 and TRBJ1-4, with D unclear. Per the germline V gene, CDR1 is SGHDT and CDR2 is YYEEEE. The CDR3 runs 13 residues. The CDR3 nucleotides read TGTGCCAGCAGCTTGCGTGTGGATGAAAGACTGTTTTTT. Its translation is CASSLRVDERLFF.

The chain's CDR3 is CASMGQGVYEQYF. CDR3 nucleotide sequence: TGTGCCAGCATGGGACAGGGTGTCTACGAGCAGTACTTC. The rearrangement links TRBV6-6 to TRBJ2-7; 9 nucleotides agree with TRBD1. Losses at the gene ends were 7 bases for V and 3 bases for J; bases not matched to a gene: 4. There are 13 residues in the CDR3. The germline gives CDR1 MNHNY, CDR2 SVGAGI (reference sequence).

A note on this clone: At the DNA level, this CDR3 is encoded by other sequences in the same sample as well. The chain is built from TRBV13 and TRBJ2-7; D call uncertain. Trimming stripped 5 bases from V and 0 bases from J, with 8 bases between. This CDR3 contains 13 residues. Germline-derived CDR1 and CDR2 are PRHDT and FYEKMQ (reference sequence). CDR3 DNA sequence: TGTGCCAGCAGCCCATCATCCTCCTACGAGCAGTACTTC. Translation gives CASSPSSSYEQYF. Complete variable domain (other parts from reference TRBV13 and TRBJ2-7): AAGVIQSPRHLIKEKRETATLKCYPIPRHDTVYWYQQGPGQDPQFLISFYEKMQSDKGSIPDRFSAQQFSDYHSELNMSSLELGDSALYFCASSPSSSYEQYFGPGTRLTVT.

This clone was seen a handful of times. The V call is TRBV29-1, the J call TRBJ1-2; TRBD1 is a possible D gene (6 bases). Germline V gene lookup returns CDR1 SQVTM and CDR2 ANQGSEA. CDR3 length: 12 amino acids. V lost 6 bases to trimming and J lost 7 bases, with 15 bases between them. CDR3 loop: CSVAGGQSGYTF. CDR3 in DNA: TGCAGCGTCGCGGGGGGGCAGAGTGGCTACACCTTC.

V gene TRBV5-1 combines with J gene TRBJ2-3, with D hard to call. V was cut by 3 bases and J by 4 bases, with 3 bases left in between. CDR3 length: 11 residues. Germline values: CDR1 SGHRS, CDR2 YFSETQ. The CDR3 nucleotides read TGCGCCAGCAGCTGGGCAGATACGCAGTATTTT. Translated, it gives CASSWADTQYF.